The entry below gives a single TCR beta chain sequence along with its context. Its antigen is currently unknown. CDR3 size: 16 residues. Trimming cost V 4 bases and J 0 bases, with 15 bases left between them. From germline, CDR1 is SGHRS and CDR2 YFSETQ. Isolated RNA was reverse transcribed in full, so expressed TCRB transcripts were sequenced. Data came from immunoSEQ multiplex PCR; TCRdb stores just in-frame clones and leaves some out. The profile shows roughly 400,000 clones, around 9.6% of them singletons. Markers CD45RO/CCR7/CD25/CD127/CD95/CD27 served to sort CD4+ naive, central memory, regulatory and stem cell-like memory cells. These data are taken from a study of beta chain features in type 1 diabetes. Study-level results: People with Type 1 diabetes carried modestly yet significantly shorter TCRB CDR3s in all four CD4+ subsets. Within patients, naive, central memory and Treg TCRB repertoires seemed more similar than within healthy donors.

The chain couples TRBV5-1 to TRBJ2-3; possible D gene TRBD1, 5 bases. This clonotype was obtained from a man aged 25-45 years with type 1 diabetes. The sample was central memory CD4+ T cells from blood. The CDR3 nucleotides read TGCGCCAGCAGCCAGACTCCCAGGGTGAGCACAGATACGCAGTATTTT. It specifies CASSQTPRVSTDTQYF.